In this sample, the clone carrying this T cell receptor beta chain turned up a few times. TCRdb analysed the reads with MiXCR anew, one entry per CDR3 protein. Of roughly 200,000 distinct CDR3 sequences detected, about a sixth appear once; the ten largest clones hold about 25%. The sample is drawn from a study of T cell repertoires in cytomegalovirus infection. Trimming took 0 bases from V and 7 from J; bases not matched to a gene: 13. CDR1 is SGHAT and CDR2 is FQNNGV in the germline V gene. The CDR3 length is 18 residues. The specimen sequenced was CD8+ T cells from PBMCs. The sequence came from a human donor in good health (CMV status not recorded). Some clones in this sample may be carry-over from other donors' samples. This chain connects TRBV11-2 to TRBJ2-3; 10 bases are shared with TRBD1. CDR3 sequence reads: CASSLEMYDRGPRYTQYF. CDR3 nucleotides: TGTGCCAGCAGCTTAGAGATGTATGACAGGGGGCCGAGGTATACGCAGTATTTT.